Sequencing of this TCR beta chain was carried out in a study of blood T cell repertoires in COVID-19. Study overall: COVID-19 samples from acute and convalescent phases originated in the United States, Italy and Spain. T cells, B-cell-depleted T cells, or PBMCs supplied cDNA or gDNA.

The CDR3 runs 17 residues. Study processing details: From reference gene primer amplification, estimates of nucleated cell counts were derived. Profiling relied on immunoSEQ multiplex PCR, and the TCRdb table lists in-frame clones only, not all of them. D and trimming come from the DNA, and the V and J calls and clone size come from that table. Found here are about 120,000 clones, around 80% of them singletons; the top ten hold about 6.8%. This sequence joins TRBV21-1 and TRBJ2-5; the table calls TRBD2, which could not be checked here. TRBV21-1 is tagged as a pseudogene. The sequencing sample was made of peripheral blood. This sequence originates from a man aged 70-80 years with acute or convalescent COVID-19. CDR3 protein: CASSKPKVGGWEETQYF. CDR3 nucleotides: TGTGCCAGCAGCAAACCCAAGGTGGGGGGTTGGGAGGAGACCCAGTACTTC.